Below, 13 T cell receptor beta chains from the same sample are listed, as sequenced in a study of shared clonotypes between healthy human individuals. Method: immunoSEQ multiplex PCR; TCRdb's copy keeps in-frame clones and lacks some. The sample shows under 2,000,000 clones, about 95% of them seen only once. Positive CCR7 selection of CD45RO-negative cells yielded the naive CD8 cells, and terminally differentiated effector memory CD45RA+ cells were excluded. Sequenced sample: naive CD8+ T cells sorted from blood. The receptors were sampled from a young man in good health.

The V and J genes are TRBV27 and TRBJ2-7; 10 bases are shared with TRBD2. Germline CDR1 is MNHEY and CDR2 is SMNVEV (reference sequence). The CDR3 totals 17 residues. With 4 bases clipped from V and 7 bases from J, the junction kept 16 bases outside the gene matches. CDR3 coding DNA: TGTGCCAGCAGTTCTCACTTACTAGCGGGGCAATCTACGGAGCAGTACTTC. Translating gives CASSSHLLAGQSTEQYF.

The CDR3, as DNA: TGTGCCAGCAGCTCCCCGCCCACAGATACGCAGTATTTT. This translates into CASSSPPTDTQYF. The J gene is TRBJ2-3, the V gene TRBV7-9; D ambiguous. The CDR3 contains 13 residues. Germline-derived CDR1 and CDR2 are SEHNR and FQNEAQ (reference sequence). Trimming removed 4 bases at V and 2 bases at J, with 7 bases between.

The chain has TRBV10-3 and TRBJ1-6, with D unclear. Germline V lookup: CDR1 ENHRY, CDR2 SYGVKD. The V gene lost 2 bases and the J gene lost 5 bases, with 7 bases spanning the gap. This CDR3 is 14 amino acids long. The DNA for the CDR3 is TGTGCCATCAGTGAGAGGGCAGATAATTCACCCCTCCACTTT. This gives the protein CAISERADNSPLHF.

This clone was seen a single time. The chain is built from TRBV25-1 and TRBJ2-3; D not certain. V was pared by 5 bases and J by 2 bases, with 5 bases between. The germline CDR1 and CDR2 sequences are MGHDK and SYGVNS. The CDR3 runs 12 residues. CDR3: CASSYDTDTQYF. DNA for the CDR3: TGTGCCAGCAGTTACGACACAGATACGCAGTATTTT.

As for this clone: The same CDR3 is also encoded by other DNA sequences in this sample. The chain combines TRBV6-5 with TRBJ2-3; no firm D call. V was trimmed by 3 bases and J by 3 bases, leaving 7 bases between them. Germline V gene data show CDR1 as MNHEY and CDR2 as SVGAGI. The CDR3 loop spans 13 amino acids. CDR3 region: CASSYSNTDTQYF. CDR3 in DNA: TGTGCCAGCAGTTATTCGAATACAGATACGCAGTATTTT.

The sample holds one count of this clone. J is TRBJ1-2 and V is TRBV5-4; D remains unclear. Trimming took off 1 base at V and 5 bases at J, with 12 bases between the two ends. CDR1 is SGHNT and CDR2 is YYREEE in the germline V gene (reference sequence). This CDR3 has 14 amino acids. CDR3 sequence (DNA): TGTGCCAGCAGCTTGAACTCAGAAGGGTATGGCTACACCTTC. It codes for CASSLNSEGYGYTF.

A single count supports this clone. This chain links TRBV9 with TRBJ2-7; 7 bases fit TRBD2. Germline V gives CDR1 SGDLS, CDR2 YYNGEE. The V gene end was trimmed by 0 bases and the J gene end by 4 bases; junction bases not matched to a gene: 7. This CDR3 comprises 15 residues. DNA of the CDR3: TGTGCCAGCAGCGTAGGGGGAGGGAGTGAGTACGAGCAGTACTTC. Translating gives CASSVGGGSEYEQYF.

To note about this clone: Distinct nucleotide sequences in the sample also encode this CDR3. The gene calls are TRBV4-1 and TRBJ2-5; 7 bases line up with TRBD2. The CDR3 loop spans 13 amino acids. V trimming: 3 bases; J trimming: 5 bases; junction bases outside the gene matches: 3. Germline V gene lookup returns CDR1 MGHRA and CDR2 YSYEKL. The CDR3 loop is CASSQDGGETQYF. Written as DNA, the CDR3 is TGCGCCAGCAGCCAGGACGGGGGGGAGACCCAGTACTTC.

The CDR3 bases are TGCGCCAGCAGCCAAGAGACTAGTTCTTACGAGCAGTACTTC. Translating gives CASSQETSSYEQYF. The chain uses TRBV4-3 and TRBJ2-7, with TRBD2 as a possible D gene (6 bases). The CDR3 contains 14 residues. Per the germline V gene, CDR1 is LGHNA and CDR2 is YSLEER. The germline V and J ends were trimmed by 0 bases and 4 bases, with 10 bases remaining between them.

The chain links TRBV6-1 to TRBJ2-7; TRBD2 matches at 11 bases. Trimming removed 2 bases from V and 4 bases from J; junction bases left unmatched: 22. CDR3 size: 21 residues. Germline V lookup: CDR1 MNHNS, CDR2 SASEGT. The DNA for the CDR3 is TGTGCCAGCAGTGAAAATCATTTGTGGAAACTAGCGGGAGCCGCAGGGTACGAGCAGTACTTC. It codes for CASSENHLWKLAGAAGYEQYF.

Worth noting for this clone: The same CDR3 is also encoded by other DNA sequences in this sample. CDR3 in amino acids: CASSQLAGSTDTQYF. The CDR3 region has the DNA TGCGCCAGCAGCCAATTAGCGGGAAGCACAGATACGCAGTATTTT. The chain links TRBV4-1 to TRBJ2-3, with 8 positions matching TRBD2. With 2 bases clipped from V and 0 bases from J, the junction kept 1 base outside the gene matches. The CDR3 is 15 residues long. The V gene's germline CDR1 is MGHRA and CDR2 YSYEKL.

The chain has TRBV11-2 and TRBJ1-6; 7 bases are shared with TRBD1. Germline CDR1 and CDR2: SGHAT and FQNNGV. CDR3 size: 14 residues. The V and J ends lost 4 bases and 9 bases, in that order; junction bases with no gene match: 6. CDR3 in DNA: TGTGCCAGCAGCTACACAGGGGTGGGTTCACCCCTCCACTTT. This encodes CASSYTGVGSPLHF. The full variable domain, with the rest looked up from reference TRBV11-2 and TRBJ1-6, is EAGVAQSPRYKIIEKRQSVAFWCNPISGHATLYWYQQILGQGPKLLIQFQNNGVVDDSQLPKDRFSAERLKGVDSTLKIQPAKLEDSAVYLCASSYTGVGSPLHFGNGTRLTVT.

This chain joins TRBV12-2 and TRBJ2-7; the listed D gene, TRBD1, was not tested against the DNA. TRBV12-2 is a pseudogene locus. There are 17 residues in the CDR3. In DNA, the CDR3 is TGTGCAAGTCGCTTAGTTGGCCCAACAGTGAACTCCTACGAGCAGTACTTC. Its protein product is CASRLVGPTVNSYEQYF.